The 11 T cell receptor beta chains reported below all come from one sample, sequenced in a study of OX40 agonist ivuxolimab in advanced cancers. Some clones are missing from TCRdb's copy, which holds only in-frame ones; the method was immunoSEQ multiplex PCR. Counted here are some 70,000 clones, 82% occurring once; the ten biggest clones make up about 0.4%. The sequenced sample was CD4+ or CD8+ T cells sorted from blood, obtained in a trial of the OX40 agonist ivuxolimab. The receptors originated from an adult with an advanced solid tumor such as melanoma, head and neck, liver or kidney cancer.

The rearrangement joins TRBV28 to TRBJ2-2, with 7 bases aligning to TRBD1. CDR1 is MDHEN and CDR2 is SYDVKM in the germline V gene. Unmatched junction bases numbered 8, after V lost 6 bases and J lost 4 bases. The CDR3 length is 15 residues. The CDR3 DNA reads TGTGCCAGCAGGAGACAGGGTACGGGCACCGGGGAGCTGTTTTTT. Protein product: CASRRQGTGTGELFF.

The V call is TRBV7-9, the J call TRBJ2-3; 9 bases align to TRBD1. V trimming: 3 bases; J trimming: 0 bases; junction bases outside the gene matches: 4. The CDR3 is 16 residues long. CDR1 is SEHNR, CDR2 FQNEAQ, per germline (reference sequence). The CDR3 sequence: CASSLNRGLSTDTQYF. CDR3 sequence (DNA): TGTGCCAGCAGCTTGAACAGGGGGCTGAGCACAGATACGCAGTATTTT.

This chain connects TRBV30 to TRBJ2-7; D is unresolved. This CDR3 is 14 amino acids long. V gave up 0 bases and J gave up 1 base, with 10 bases separating them. Germline loops: CDR1 GTSNPN, CDR2 SVGIG (reference sequence). Written as DNA, the CDR3 is TGTGCCTGGAGTGTATCGCCAGGATCCTACGAGCAGTACTTC. Residues: CAWSVSPGSYEQYF.

The chain carries TRBV19 and TRBJ2-1, with 9 bases identical to TRBD1. Per germline, CDR1 LNHDA and CDR2 SQIVND (reference sequence). V trimming: 5 bases; J trimming: 4 bases; junction bases outside the gene matches: 3. The CDR3 runs 14 residues. The chain's CDR3 is CASSDRGWYNEQFF. DNA of the CDR3: TGTGCCAGTAGTGACAGGGGGTGGTACAATGAGCAGTTCTTC.

The V call is TRBV9, the J call TRBJ2-5; 8 bases map to TRBD1. V shed 4 bases, J shed 5 bases, and the junction held 13 bases outside the gene matches. This CDR3 is built from 16 residues. Germline CDR1 SGDLS, CDR2 YYNGEE. CDR3 protein: CASSPLPGQGEETQYF. CDR3 in DNA: TGTGCCAGCAGCCCACTTCCTGGACAGGGCGAGGAGACCCAGTACTTC.

The chain has TRBV6-4 and TRBJ2-2, with D unclear. The V and J ends lost 4 bases and 1 base respectively, with 7 bases between them. This CDR3 has 14 residues. CDR1 is MRHNA, CDR2 SNTAGT, per germline. The CDR3 region has the DNA TGTGCCAGCAGTGTAAGGGTGAACACCGGGGAGCTGTTTTTT. It specifies CASSVRVNTGELFF.

This chain joins TRBV27 and TRBJ2-7; D possibly corresponds to TRBD1 (5 bases). Trimming pared 3 bases from V and 12 bases from J, leaving 12 bases between. The CDR3 consists of 11 residues. Germline assignment: CDR1 MNHEY and CDR2 SMNVEV (reference sequence). This CDR3 reads CASSFGAPRYF. The CDR3 bases are TGTGCCAGCAGTTTTGGGGCCCCCAGGTACTTC.

The chain combines TRBV6-6 with TRBJ2-2; D possibly uses TRBD1 or TRBD2 (5 bases each). The CDR3 has 14 amino acids. The germline gives CDR1 MNHNY, CDR2 SVGAGI (reference sequence). The ends were cut back, 2 bases at V and 6 bases at J, with 10 bases in the middle. CDR3 loop: CASSYPGLAGELFF. In DNA, the CDR3 is TGTGCCAGCAGTTACCCGGGGCTTGCCGGGGAGCTGTTTTTT.

This chain links TRBV19 with TRBJ1-2, with 7 bases that match TRBD1. CDR1 LNHDA and CDR2 SQIVND come from the germline V gene (reference sequence). V was pared by 8 bases and J by 2 bases, with 5 bases of the junction left unmatched. The CDR3 covers 13 residues. The CDR3 bases are TGTGCCAGTTCCCCGACAGGGAACTATGGCTACACCTTC. Protein product: CASSPTGNYGYTF.

This chain links TRBV5-5 with TRBJ1-2; 7 bases are shared with TRBD1. V dropped 4 bases and J dropped 8; count of bases not matched to a gene: 11. CDR1 SGHKS and CDR2 YYEKEE come from the germline V gene (reference sequence). The CDR3 consists of 14 residues. The CDR3, as DNA: TGTGCCAGCAGCCCGCAGGGACAGAGTTTCGGCTACACCTTC. Translation gives CASSPQGQSFGYTF.

This clone was observed once. The chain recombines TRBV6-6 with TRBJ1-3, with D possibly matching TRBD1 (5 bases). Trimming took off 7 bases at V and 3 bases at J, with 16 bases between the two ends. The CDR3 sequence is 15 residues long. CDR1 is MNHNY, CDR2 SVGAGI, per germline (reference sequence). The CDR3 here is CASNTGEGRGNTIYF. CDR3 sequence (DNA): TGTGCCAGCAACACGGGGGAGGGTCGTGGAAACACCATATATTTT.